This T cell receptor (beta chain) was identified in a study of T-cell memory formation after mild COVID-19. Study-wide points: Researchers found some responding clones in pre-infection memory, a sign that cross-reactive memory joined. Contracting clones from day 15 to 85 showed balanced CD4/CD8; later expanders favored CD4+. Second-wave clones with a day 37 peak had unconfirmed SARS-CoV-2 specificity.

TCRdb reprocessed the 5' RACE reads with MiXCR, giving one entry per CDR3 protein. In the table there are around 250,000 distinct CDR3 sequences, over 15% of which are singletons. The CDR3 loop spans 11 amino acids. V lost 3 bases and J 5 bases, leaving 5 bases between the germline ends. Germline V gives CDR1 KGHSH, CDR2 LQKENI. The sample holds a few counts of this clonotype. Its matching antigen is unknown. The sequence was collected from an adult woman who had mild COVID-19 (a few samples of this study predate the infection). Cell type and time point are not known. What was sequenced was PBMCs or a T cell subset sorted from them (not recorded which). This chain uses TRBV18 with TRBJ2-7; D gene unclear. CDR3 sequence reads: CASSPKNEQYF. DNA of the CDR3: TGTGCCAGCTCACCTAAGAACGAGCAGTACTTC.